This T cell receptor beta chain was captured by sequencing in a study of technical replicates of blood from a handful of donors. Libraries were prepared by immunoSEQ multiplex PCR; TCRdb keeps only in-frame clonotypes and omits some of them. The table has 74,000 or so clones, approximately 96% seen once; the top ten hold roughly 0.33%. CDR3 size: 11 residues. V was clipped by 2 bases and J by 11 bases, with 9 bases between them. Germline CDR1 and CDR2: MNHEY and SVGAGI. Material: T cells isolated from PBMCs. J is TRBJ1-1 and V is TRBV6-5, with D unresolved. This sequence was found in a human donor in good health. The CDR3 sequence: CASSYGDGAFF. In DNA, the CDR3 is TGTGCCAGCAGTTACGGAGATGGTGCTTTCTTT.